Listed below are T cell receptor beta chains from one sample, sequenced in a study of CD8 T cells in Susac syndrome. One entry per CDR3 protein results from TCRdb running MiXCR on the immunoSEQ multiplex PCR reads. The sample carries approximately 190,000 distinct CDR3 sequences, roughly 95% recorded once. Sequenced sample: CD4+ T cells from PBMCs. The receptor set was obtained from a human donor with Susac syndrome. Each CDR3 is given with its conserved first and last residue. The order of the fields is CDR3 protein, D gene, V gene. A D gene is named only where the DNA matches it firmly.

CSARKQGSYEQYF | . | TRBV20-1
CASSKGLYNEQFF | . | TRBV6-2/TRBV6-3
CAWKVAGSTDTQYF | . | TRBV30
CSATDRVYEQYF | TRBD1 | TRBV20-1
CASSAVGSGTNGYTF | . | TRBV9
CASSSELYNEQFF | . | TRBV12-3/TRBV12-4
CASSDDRIYEQYF | . | TRBV2
CASSWAGNQPQHF | . | TRBV11-2
CASSDRGGSDTQYF | TRBD2 | TRBV25-1
CAWGTGGNTGELFF | TRBD1 | TRBV30
CAINGGAATDTQYF | . | TRBV6-2/TRBV6-3
CASSSARGSNGYTF | . | TRBV12-3/TRBV12-4
CASSQKGGGAEAFF | . | TRBV7-9
CASSPTRLFAQPQHF | . | TRBV28
CATSSGSGYGYTF | . | TRBV24-1
CSAHGTGANEKLFF | TRBD1 | TRBV20-1
CAWSVWAGLDSLGNEQFF | . | TRBV30
CSATNTEAFF | . | TRBV29-1
CAWSRLAGAGELFF | TRBD2 | TRBV30
CAWSYAGLEQYF | . | TRBV30
CASSALTGDQPQHF | TRBD1 | TRBV19
CASSAAGGPAETQYF | TRBD2 | TRBV19
CAIRDSGGPAGETQYF | TRBD2 | TRBV10-3
CASSRPNRGPYNEQFF | TRBD1 | TRBV12-3/TRBV12-4
CATSSHNEQFF | . | TRBV15
CASSPRLAGAETQYF | TRBD2 | TRBV7-2
CASWLRTDTQYF | . | TRBV6-1
CAGGYQETQYF | . | TRBV2
CSARAASGGTSYEQYF | TRBD2 | TRBV20-1
CSVAPGSGEQYF | . | TRBV29-1
CAWSVGQGAVSPLHF | TRBD1 | TRBV30
CSAAEERSYGYTF | . | TRBV20-1
CASSLSVSPGYTF | . | TRBV28
CASSPNVGQPQHF | . | TRBV27
CASSPHTGTENSPLHF | TRBD1 | TRBV7-9
CASSYSQGGADTGELFF | . | TRBV6-2/TRBV6-3
CAIRDEGRNSPLHF | . | TRBV10-3
CASCRRVTEAFF | . | TRBV6-2/TRBV6-3
CSARQGKNSAQHF | TRBD1 | TRBV29-1
CSASTGSPAYGYTF | . | TRBV20-1
CASSLLDRREAFF | . | TRBV12-3/TRBV12-4